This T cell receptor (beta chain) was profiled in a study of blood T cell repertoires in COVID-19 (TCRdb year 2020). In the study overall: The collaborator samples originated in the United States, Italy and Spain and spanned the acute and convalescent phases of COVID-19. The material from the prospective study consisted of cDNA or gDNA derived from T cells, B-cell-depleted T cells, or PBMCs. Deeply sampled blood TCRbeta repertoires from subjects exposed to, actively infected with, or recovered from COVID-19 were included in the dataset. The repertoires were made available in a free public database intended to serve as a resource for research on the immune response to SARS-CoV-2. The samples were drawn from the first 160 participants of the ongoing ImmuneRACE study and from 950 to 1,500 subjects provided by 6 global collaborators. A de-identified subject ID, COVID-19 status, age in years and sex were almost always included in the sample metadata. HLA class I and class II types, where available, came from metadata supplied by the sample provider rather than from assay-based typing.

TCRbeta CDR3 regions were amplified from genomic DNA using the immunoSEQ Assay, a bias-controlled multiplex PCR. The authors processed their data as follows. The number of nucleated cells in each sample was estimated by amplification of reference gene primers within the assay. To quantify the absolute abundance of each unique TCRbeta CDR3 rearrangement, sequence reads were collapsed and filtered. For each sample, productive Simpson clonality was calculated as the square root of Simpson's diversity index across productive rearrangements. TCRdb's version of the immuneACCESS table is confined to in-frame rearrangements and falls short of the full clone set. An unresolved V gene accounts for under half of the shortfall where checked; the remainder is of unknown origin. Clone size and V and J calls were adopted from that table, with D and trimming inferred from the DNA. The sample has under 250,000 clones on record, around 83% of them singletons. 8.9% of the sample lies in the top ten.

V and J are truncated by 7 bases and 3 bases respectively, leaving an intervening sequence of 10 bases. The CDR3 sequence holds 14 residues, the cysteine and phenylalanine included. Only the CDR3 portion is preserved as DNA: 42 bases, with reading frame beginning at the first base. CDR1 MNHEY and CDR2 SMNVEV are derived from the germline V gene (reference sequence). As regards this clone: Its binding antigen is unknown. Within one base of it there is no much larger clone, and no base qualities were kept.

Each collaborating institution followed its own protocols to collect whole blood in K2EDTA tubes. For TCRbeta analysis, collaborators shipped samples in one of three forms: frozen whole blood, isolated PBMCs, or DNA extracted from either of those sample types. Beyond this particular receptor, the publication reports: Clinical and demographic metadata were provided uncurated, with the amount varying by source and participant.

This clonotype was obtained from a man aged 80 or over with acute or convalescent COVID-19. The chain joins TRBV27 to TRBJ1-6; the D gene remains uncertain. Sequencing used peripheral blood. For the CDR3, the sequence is CASTLRFYNSPLHF. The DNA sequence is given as TGTGCCAGCACCCTTCGGTTCTATAATTCACCCCTCCACTTT.